Listed below are T cell receptor beta chains from one sample, sequenced in a study of Graves' ophthalmopathy and Graves' hyperthyroidism. TCRdb itself ran the multiplex PCR reads through MiXCR, one entry per CDR3 protein. The sample has hundreds of thousands of distinct CDR3 sequences; about 38% are singletons. Source material: peripheral blood. These receptors were taken from an adult man with Graves' ophthalmopathy. The CDR3 runs from the conserved cysteine through the conserved F or W. The D gene is left open where the match is weak. The size field is filled for only some rows; it gives once, few, many or a size class.

d_gene	v_gene	j_gene	abundance	CDR3aa	CDR3nt
NA	TRBV20-1	TRBJ1-4	NA	CSAGQGNEKLLF	TGCAGTGCTGGGCAGGGTAATGAAAAACTGCTTTTT
NA	TRBV20-1	TRBJ1-6	once	CSASAQGDSPLHF	TGCAGTGCTAGCGCGCAGGGAGATTCACCCCTCCACTTT
NA	TRBV24-1	TRBJ2-3	few	CATQDVTDTQYF	TGTGCCACACAGGACGTCACAGATACGCAGTATTTT
NA	TRBV15	TRBJ2-5	NA	CATSSLGLPRETQYF	TGTGCCACCAGCAGCTTAGGACTACCGCGGGAGACCCAGTACTTC
NA	TRBV4-1	TRBJ2-5	many	CASSQDPAVMGMQTQYF	TGCGCCAGCAGCCAAGATCCGGCAGTCATGGGCATGCAGACCCAGTACTTC
NA	TRBV20-1	TRBJ2-7	many	CSAMGETSTGEQYF	TGCAGTGCTATGGGGGAGACCTCGACGGGCGAGCAGTACTTC
NA	TRBV7-9	TRBJ1-5	many	CASSLELPPQHF	TGTGCCAGCAGCTTAGAACTACCGCCCCAGCATTTT
TRBD1	TRBV11-2	TRBJ1-2	NA	CASSNSGGQGHDYTF	TGTGCCAGCAGCAATAGCGGGGGACAGGGTCACGACTACACCTTC
TRBD1	TRBV3-1	TRBJ1-5	NA	CASSHPTGANQPQHF	TGTGCCAGCAGCCACCCGACAGGGGCCAATCAGCCCCAGCATTTT
NA	TRBV30	TRBJ2-2	few	CAWSVSRVGGELFF	TGTGCCTGGAGTGTATCCAGGGTGGGTGGGGAGCTGTTTTTT
TRBD2	TRBV15	TRBJ2-5	NA	CATSRLAGAQETQYF	TGTGCCACCAGCAGACTAGCGGGAGCCCAAGAGACCCAGTACTTC
NA	TRBV11-2	TRBJ1-6	many	CASSIQGNSPLHF	TGTGCCAGCAGCATACAGGGTAATTCACCCCTCCACTTT
NA	TRBV29-1	TRBJ2-6	NA	CSGGGARGPNTEAF	TGCAGCGGGGGGGGGGCCCGCGGGCCGAACACTGAAGCTTTC
NA	TRBV12-3/TRBV12-4	TRBJ1-1	few	CASLRGDLNTEAFF	TGTGCCAGTCTGAGGGGGGATTTGAACACTGAAGCTTTCTTT
NA	TRBV9	TRBJ1-2	NA	CASSVAGAVGYTF	TGTGCCAGCAGCGTAGCGGGGGCGGTTGGCTACACCTTC
NA	TRBV10-3	TRBJ2-5	NA	CAISEQGQEAQYF	TGTGCCATCAGTGAACAGGGTCAAGAGGCTCAGTACTTC
TRBD2	TRBV29-1	TRBJ2-5	NA	CSGTSGGPQYF	TGCAGCGGGACTAGCGGGGGGCCTCAATACTTC
NA	TRBV10-2	TRBJ2-7	many	CASSVGGLLSSYEQYF	TGCGCCAGCAGTGTTGGGGGGCTCCTCAGCTCCTACGAGCAGTACTTC
NA	TRBV20-1	TRBJ1-6	many	CSARRTGNNSPLHF	TGCAGTGCTAGGAGAACAGGGAATAATTCACCCCTCCACTTT
TRBD1	TRBV15	TRBJ1-4	NA	CATSRDGVYHPGQGSEEKLFF	TGTGCCACCAGCAGAGACGGGGTTTATCACCCGGGACAGGGTTCGGAGGAAAAACTGTTTTTT
NA	TRBV7-9	TRBJ2-7	many	CASRAVGAYEQYF	TGTGCCAGCAGGGCCGTCGGGGCCTACGAGCAGTACTTC
NA	TRBV19	TRBJ2-5	few	CASSIAGIGRGLQETQYF	TGTGCCAGTAGTATAGCTGGGATCGGAAGGGGCCTCCAAGAGACCCAGTACTTC
NA	TRBV12-3/TRBV12-4	TRBJ1-2	NA	CASTKGLFSGYTF	TGTGCCAGCACCAAAGGGCTGTTCAGTGGCTACACCTTC
TRBD2	TRBV20-1	TRBJ2-5	many	CSARDPRGAHGETQYF	TGCAGTGCTAGAGATCCGCGGGGGGCGCATGGAGAGACCCAGTACTTC
NA	TRBV25-1	TRBJ1-3	NA	CASSGWTPYGYTIYF	TGTGCCAGCAGTGGTTGGACCCCCTATGGCTACACCATATATTTT
NA	TRBV5-1	TRBJ1-2	many	CASRVRQIGYGYTF	TGCGCCAGCAGAGTGAGACAGATCGGCTATGGCTACACCTTC
TRBD2	TRBV20-1	TRBJ2-5	few	CSARGGLAGAISPQETQYF	TGCAGTGCTAGAGGGGGACTAGCGGGGGCCATCTCTCCCCAAGAGACCCAGTACTTC
TRBD2	TRBV7-3	TRBJ2-1	NA	CASSHSSGGYNEQFF	TGTGCTAGCAGCCATTCTAGCGGGGGCTACAATGAGCAGTTCTTC
TRBD2	TRBV10-3	TRBJ2-5	NA	CAIGLAGGQETQYF	TGTGCCATCGGCCTAGCGGGAGGGCAAGAGACCCAGTACTTC
NA	TRBV14	TRBJ1-1	many	CASSQRRSNKAFF	TGTGCCAGCAGCCAACGCCGATCCAACAAAGCTTTCTTT
NA	TRBV6-6	TRBJ1-2	NA	CASSYGVVLGYTF	TGTGCCAGCAGTTATGGCGTAGTCTTAGGCTACACCTTC
NA	TRBV5-4	TRBJ2-2	NA	CASSSAAANTGELFF	TGTGCCAGCAGCTCAGCAGCCGCGAACACCGGGGAGCTGTTTTTT
NA	TRBV2	TRBJ1-3	many	CASSGGYSGNTIYF	TGTGCCAGCAGTGGCGGATACTCTGGAAACACCATATATTTT
NA	TRBV29-1	TRBJ1-2	NA	CSVEVGGNNYGYTF	TGCAGCGTTGAAGTTGGAGGGAATAACTATGGCTACACCTTC
TRBD1	TRBV27	TRBJ2-5	NA	CASSFRPGTGAETQYF	TGTGCCAGCAGTTTTCGTCCCGGGACAGGGGCAGAGACCCAGTACTTC
TRBD1	TRBV25-1	TRBJ1-1	NA	CASSADRDSMNTEAFF	TGTGCCAGCAGTGCCGACCGGGACAGCATGAACACTGAAGCTTTCTTT
NA	TRBV12-3/TRBV12-4	TRBJ1-1	many	CASSPQANTEAFF	TGTGCCAGCAGTCCACAGGCGAACACTGAAGCTTTCTTT